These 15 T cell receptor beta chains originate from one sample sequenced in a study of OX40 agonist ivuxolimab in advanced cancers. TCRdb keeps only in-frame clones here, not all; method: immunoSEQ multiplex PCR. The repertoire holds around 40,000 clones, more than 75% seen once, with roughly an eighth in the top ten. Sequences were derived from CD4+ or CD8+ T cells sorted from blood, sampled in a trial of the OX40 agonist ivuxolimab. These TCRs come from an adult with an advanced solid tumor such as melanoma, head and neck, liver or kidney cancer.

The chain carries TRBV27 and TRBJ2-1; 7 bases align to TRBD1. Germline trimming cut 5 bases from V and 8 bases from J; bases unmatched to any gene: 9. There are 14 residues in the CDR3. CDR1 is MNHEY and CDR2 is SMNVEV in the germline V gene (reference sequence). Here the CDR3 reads CASSPRQGWDEQFF. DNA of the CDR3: TGTGCCAGCAGTCCCCGACAGGGCTGGGATGAGCAGTTCTTC.

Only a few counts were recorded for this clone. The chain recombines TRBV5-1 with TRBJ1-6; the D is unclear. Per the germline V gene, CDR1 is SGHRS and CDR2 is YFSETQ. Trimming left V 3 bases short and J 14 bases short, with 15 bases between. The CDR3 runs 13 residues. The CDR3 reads CASSSSPGYTLHF. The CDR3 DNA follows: TGCGCCAGCAGCTCGAGTCCGGGGTACACCCTCCACTTT.

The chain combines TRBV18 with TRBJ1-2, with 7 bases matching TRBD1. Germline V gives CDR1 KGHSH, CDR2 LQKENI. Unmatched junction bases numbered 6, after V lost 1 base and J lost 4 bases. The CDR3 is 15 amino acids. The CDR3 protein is CASSPLEGASYGYTF. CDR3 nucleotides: TGTGCCAGCTCACCACTGGAGGGGGCGAGCTATGGCTACACCTTC.

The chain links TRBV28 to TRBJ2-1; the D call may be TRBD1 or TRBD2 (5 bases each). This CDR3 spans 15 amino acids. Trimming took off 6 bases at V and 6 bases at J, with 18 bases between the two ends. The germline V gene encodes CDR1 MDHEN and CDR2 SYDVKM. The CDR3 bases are TGTGCCAGCAGAAGCCGACTAAGGGGTGCCAATGAGCAGTTCTTC. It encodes CASRSRLRGANEQFF.

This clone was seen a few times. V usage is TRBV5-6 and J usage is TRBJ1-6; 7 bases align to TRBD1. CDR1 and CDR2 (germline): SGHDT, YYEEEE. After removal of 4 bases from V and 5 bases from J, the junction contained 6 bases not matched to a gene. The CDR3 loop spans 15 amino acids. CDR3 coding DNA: TGTGCCAGCAGCCATAGACAGGGAGATAATTCACCCCTCCACTTT. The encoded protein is CASSHRQGDNSPLHF.

The CDR3 sequence is CASSQGRGGLFF. The DNA for the CDR3 is TGCGCCAGCAGCCAAGGCCGTGGGGGACTGTTTTTT. The gene calls are TRBV4-1 and TRBJ1-4, with D perhaps TRBD1 (5 bases). The CDR3 spans 12 residues. V was pared by 1 base and J by 13 bases, with 10 bases between. CDR1 and CDR2 (germline): MGHRA, YSYEKL.

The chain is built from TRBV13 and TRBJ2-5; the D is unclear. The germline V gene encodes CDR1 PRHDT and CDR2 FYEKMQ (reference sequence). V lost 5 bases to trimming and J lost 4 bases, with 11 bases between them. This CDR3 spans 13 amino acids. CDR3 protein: CASSLDQGETQYF. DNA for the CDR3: TGTGCCAGCAGCCTCGACCAAGGAGAGACCCAGTACTTC. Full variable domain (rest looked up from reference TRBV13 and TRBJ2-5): AAGVIQSPRHLIKEKRETATLKCYPIPRHDTVYWYQQGPGQDPQFLISFYEKMQSDKGSIPDRFSAQQFSDYHSELNMSSLELGDSALYFCASSLDQGETQYFGPGTRLLVL.

The CDR3 sequence: CASSLAYPDRVGTTQYF. In DNA form, the CDR3 reads TGTGCCAGCAGCTTAGCGTACCCGGACAGGGTGGGGACGACCCAGTACTTC. This chain connects TRBV11-2 to TRBJ2-5, with TRBD1 identical over 8 bases. The germline gives CDR1 SGHAT, CDR2 FQNNGV. The CDR3 length is 17 residues. Trimming removed 1 base from V and 7 bases from J; junction bases left unmatched: 14. Supplemented by reference TRBV11-2 and TRBJ2-5, the full variable domain reads EAGVAQSPRYKIIEKRQSVAFWCNPISGHATLYWYQQILGQGPKLLIQFQNNGVVDDSQLPKDRFSAERLKGVDSTLKIQPAKLEDSAVYLCASSLAYPDRVGTTQYFGPGTRLLVL.

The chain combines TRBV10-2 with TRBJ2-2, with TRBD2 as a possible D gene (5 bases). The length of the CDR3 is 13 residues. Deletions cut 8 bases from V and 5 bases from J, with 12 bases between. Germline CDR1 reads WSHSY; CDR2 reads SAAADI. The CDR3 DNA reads TGCGCCAGCGGTCCGGGAAGTACCGGGGAGCTGTTTTTT. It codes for CASGPGSTGELFF.

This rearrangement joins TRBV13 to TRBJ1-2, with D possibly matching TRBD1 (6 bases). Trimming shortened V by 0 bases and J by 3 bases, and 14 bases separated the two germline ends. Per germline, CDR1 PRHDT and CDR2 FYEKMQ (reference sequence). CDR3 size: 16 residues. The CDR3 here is CASSLGRGAVDYGYTF. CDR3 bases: TGTGCCAGCAGCTTAGGCCGGGGGGCGGTCGACTATGGCTACACCTTC.

CDR3 in DNA: TGTGCCAGCAGTTTAGGGTCTACTAGGGCTGAAGCTTTCTTT. It is translated as CASSLGSTRAEAFF. The rearrangement joins TRBV27 to TRBJ1-1; D not certain. V dropped 2 bases and J dropped 6 bases, with 13 bases sitting between them. This CDR3 contains 14 residues. Per the germline V gene, CDR1 is MNHEY and CDR2 is SMNVEV (reference sequence).

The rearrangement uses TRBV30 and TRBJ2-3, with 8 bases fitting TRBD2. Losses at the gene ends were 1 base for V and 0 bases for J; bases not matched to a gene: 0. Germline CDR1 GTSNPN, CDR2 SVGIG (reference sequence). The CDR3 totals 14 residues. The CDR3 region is CAWSASGSTDTQYF. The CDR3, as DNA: TGTGCCTGGAGTGCTAGCGGGAGCACAGATACGCAGTATTTT.

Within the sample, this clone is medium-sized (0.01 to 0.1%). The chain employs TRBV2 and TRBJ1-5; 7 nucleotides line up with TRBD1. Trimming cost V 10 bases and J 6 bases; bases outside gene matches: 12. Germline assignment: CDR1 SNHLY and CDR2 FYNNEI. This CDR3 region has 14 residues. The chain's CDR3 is CATDKGGSSQPQHF. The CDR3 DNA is TGTGCCACCGATAAAGGGGGCTCCAGTCAGCCCCAGCATTTT.

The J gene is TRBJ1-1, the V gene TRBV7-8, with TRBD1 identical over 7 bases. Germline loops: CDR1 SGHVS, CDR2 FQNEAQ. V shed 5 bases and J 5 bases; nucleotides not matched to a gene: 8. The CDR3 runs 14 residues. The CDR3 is CASSPTGAGTEAFF. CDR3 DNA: TGTGCCAGCAGCCCCACAGGGGCGGGAACTGAAGCTTTCTTT.

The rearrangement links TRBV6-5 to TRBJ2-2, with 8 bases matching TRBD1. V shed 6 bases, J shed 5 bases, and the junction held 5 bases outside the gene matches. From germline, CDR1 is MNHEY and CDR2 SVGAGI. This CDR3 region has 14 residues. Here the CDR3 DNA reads TGTGCCAGCAGCCAGGGGGCGCGTACCGGGGAGCTGTTTTTT. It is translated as CASSQGARTGELFF.